This TCR beta chain appears in the sequencing data of a study of CD8+ T cells in alopecia areata. The CDR3 runs 16 residues. Germline CDR1 is LNHDA and CDR2 is SQIVND (reference sequence). V shed 8 bases, J shed 2 bases, and the junction held 6 bases outside the gene matches. The authors extracted RNA and reverse transcribed it into cDNA as the sequencing template. Profiling relied on immunoSEQ multiplex PCR, and the TCRdb table lists in-frame clones only, not all of them. The sample holds around 120,000 clones; less than 80% are singletons and the top ten take around 2.7%. This clone was counted only a few times.

Sequencing used CD4+ T cells sorted from blood. This TCR was sampled from a human donor in good health. V gene TRBV19 combines with J gene TRBJ2-1; 13 bases are shared with TRBD2. In DNA, the CDR3 is TGTGCCAGTGGGAGACTAGCGGGGGGCCCCTACAATGAGCAGTTCTTC. As protein: CASGRLAGGPYNEQFF.